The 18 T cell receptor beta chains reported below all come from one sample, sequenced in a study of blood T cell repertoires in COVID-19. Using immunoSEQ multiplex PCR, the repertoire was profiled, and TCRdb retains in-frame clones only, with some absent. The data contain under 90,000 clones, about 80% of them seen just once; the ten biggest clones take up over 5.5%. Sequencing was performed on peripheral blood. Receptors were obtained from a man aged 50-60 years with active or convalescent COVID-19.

This CDR3 is CASSPGSQGQPQHF. The CDR3 DNA is TGTGCCAGCTCACCGGGGTCACAGGGTCAGCCCCAGCATTTT. V is TRBV18 and J is TRBJ1-5; D possibly corresponds to TRBD1 (6 bases). Germline V gives CDR1 KGHSH, CDR2 LQKENI. Trimming pared 3 bases from V and 6 bases from J, leaving 12 bases between. This CDR3 spans 14 amino acids.

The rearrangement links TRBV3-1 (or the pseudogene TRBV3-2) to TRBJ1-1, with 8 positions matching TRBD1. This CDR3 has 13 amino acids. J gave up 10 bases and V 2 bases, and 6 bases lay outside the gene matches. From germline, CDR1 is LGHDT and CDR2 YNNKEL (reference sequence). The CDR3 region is CASSQSGQGPAFF. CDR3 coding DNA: TGTGCCAGCAGCCAAAGCGGACAGGGCCCAGCTTTCTTT.

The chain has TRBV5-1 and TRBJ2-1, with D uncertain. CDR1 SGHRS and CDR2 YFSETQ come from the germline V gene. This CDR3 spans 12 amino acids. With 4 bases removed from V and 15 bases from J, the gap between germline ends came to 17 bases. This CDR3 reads CASSPDEPTGFF. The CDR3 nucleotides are TGCGCCAGCAGCCCAGACGAGCCCACGGGGTTCTTC.

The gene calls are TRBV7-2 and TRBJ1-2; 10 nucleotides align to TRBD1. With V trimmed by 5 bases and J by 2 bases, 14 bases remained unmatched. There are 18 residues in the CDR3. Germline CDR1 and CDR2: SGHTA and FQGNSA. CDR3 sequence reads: CASSPDGTGVGVNYGYTF. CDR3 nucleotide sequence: TGTGCCAGCAGCCCGGACGGGACAGGGGTTGGGGTGAACTATGGCTACACCTTC.

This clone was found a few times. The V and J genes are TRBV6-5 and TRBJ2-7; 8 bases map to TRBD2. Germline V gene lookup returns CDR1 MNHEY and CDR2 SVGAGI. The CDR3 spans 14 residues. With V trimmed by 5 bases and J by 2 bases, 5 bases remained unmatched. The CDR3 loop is CASSPSGGTYEQYF. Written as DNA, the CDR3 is TGTGCCAGCAGTCCCTCGGGGGGGACCTACGAGCAGTACTTC.

CDR3 amino acids: CASSEAPTAPTANQPQHF. CDR3 in DNA: TGTGCCAGCAGTGAAGCGCCGACAGCCCCTACCGCCAACCAGCCCCAGCATTTT. This chain joins TRBV6-1 and TRBJ1-5; D is perhaps TRBD1 (5 bases). CDR3 length equals 18 residues. Trimming removed 0 bases at V and 7 bases at J, with 22 bases between. The germline CDR1 and CDR2 sequences are MNHNS and SASEGT.

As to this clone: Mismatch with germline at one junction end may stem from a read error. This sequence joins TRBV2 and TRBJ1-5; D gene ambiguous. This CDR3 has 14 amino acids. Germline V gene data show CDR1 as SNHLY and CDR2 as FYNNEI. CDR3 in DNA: TGTACCAGCAGTGAAGTTCGGCAGGATCAGCCCCAGCATTTT. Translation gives CTSSEVRQDQPQHF.

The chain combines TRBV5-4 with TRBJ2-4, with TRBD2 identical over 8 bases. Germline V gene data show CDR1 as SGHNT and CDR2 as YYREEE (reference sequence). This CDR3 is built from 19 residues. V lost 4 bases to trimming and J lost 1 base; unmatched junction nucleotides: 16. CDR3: CASSPPGGQGGMAKNIQYF. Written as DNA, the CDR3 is TGTGCCAGCAGCCCCCCGGGGGGGCAGGGCGGAATGGCCAAAAACATTCAGTACTTC. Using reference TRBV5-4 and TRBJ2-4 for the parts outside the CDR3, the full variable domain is ETGVTQSPTHLIKTRGQQVTLRCSSQSGHNTVSWYQQALGQGPQFIFQYYREEENGRGNFPPRFSGLQFPNYSSELNVNALELDDSALYLCASSPPGGQGGMAKNIQYFGAGTRLSVL.

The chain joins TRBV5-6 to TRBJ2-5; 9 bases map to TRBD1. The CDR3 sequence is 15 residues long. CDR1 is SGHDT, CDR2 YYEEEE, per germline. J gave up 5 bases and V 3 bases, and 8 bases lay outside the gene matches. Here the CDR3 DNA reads TGTGCCAGCAGCTCGCCGGGACAGGGAGGGGAGACCCAGTACTTC. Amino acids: CASSSPGQGGETQYF.

The CDR3 reads CASSLAGATSYEQYF. As DNA, the CDR3 is TGCGCCAGCAGCCTAGCGGGGGCCACCTCCTACGAGCAGTACTTC. This chain connects TRBV4-1 to TRBJ2-7; 9 bases map to TRBD2. V shed 4 bases and J 0 bases; nucleotides not matched to a gene: 4. CDR3 length equals 15 residues. The germline gives CDR1 MGHRA, CDR2 YSYEKL.

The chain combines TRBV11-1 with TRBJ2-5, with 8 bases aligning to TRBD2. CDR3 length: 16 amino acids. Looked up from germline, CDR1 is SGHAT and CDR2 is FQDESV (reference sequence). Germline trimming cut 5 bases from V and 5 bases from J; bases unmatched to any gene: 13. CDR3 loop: CASSLTRGGRQETQYF. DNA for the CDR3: TGTGCCAGCAGCCTAACACGCGGGGGGCGCCAGGAGACCCAGTACTTC.

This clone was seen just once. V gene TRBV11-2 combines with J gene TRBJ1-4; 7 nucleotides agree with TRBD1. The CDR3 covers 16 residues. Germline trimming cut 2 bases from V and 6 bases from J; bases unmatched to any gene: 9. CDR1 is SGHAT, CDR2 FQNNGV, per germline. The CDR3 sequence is CASSLRPGDRDEKLFF. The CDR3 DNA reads TGTGCCAGCAGCTTAAGACCTGGGGACAGAGATGAAAAACTGTTTTTT.

The CDR3 DNA reads TGTGCCAGCAGTTATCGCCTCCTAGCTAACTATGGCTACACCTTC. It encodes CASSYRLLANYGYTF. The J gene is TRBJ1-2, the V gene TRBV6-6; D ambiguous. Germline V CDR1 and CDR2: MNHNY, SVGAGI (reference sequence). The CDR3 runs to 15 residues. Trimming stripped 3 bases from V and 0 bases from J, with 11 bases between.

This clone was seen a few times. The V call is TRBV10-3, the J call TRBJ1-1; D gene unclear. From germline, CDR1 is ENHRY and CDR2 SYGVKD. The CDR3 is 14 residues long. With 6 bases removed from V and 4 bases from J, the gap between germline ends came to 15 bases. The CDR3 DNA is TGTGCCATCAGCGAAGTCCCTCTGAGCACTGAAGCTTTCTTT. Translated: CAISEVPLSTEAFF.

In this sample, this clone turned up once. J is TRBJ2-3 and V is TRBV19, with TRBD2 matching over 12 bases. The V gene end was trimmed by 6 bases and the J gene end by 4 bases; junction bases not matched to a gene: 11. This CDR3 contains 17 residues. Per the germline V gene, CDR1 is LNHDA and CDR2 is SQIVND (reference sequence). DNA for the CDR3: TGTGCCAGTAGAGGCACTAGCGGGGGGAATAGGGCAGATACGCAGTATTTT. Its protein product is CASRGTSGGNRADTQYF.

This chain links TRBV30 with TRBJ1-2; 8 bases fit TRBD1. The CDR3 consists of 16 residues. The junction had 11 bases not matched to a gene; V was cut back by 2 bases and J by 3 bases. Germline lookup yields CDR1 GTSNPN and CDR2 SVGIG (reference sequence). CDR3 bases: TGTGCCTGGAGTCCAGCCCCCCAGGGGGCGGACTATGGCTACACCTTC. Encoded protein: CAWSPAPQGADYGYTF.

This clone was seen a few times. The CDR3 sequence: CATSDVRGLGTGELFF. The CDR3 DNA reads as TGTGCCACCAGTGATGTCCGGGGACTAGGAACCGGGGAGCTGTTTTTT. This chain joins TRBV24-1 and TRBJ2-2, with 8 bases lining up with TRBD2. In germline, CDR1 is KGHDR, CDR2 SFDVKD. The CDR3 contains 16 residues. V dropped 3 bases and J dropped 5; count of bases not matched to a gene: 7.

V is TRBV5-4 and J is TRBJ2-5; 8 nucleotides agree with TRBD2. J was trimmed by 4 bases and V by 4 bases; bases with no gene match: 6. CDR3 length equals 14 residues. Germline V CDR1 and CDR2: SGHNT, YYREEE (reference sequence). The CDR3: CASSPGRGGETQYF. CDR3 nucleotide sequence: TGTGCCAGCAGCCCAGGACGGGGGGGAGAGACCCAGTACTTC.